The clone carrying this T cell receptor (beta chain) was seen only once. What it recognizes is unknown. The junction and the germline gene differ at one end; a read error may be behind it. These data come from a study of T cell responses to AZD1222 COVID-19 vaccine. Study-wide findings and caveats: Mostly white British, mostly female donors; authors suggested clonal diversity may be underestimated. Epitopes outside B.1.351 and B.1.1.7 mutated regions reportedly drew nearly half of spike TCRs. CD4 TCRs linked to vaccination spanned spike, dominating at 160-218 and 743-854. Two doses of AZD1222 preceded a rise in Spike-specific TCR breadth and depth.

The CDR3 has 14 amino acids. Germline V gene sequence: CDR1 SSHAT, CDR2 FNYEAQ (reference sequence). Sequencing was performed with immunoSEQ multiplex PCR; in TCRdb, only in-frame clones are kept and a portion is missing. Of about 190,000 clones listed, 90% to 95% are singletons. The clonotype was recovered from an adult in good health. V and J are TRBV7-7 and TRBJ2-3; 12 bases align to TRBD2. The material sequenced was peripheral blood, taken on day 0 of AZD1222 vaccination. The CDR3 coding sequence is TGTGCTAGCAGCCCTGGGACTAGCGGGGATACGCAGTATTTT. Amino acids: CASSPGTSGDTQYF.